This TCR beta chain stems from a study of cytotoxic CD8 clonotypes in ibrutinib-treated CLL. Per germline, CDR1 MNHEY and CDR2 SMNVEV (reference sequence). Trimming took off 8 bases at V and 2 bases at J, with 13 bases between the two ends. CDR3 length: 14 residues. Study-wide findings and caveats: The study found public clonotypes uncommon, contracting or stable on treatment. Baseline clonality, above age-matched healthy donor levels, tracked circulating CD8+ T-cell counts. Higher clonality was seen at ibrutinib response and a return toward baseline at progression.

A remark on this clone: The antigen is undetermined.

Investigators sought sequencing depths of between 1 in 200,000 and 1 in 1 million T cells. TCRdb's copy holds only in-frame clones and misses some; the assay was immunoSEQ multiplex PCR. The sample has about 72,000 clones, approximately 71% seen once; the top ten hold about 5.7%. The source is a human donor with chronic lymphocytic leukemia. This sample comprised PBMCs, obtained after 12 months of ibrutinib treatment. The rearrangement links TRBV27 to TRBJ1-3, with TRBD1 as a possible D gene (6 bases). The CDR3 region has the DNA TGTGCCAGCGGGTTACAGGGTCCTGGAAACACCATATATTTT. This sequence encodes CASGLQGPGNTIYF.